This section outlines one TCR beta chain sequence together with its context. Its antigen is unknown. The data derive from a study of response to subunit inactivated influenza vaccine. General observations from the study: Every seasonal influenza vaccination brings in few new T cells, the authors suggested.

V shed 5 bases, J shed 4 bases, and the junction held 11 bases outside the gene matches. Looked up from germline, CDR1 is DFQATT and CDR2 is SNEGSKA (reference sequence). This CDR3 has 15 amino acids. TCRdb re-analysed the RT-PCR reads in MiXCR, keeping a single row per CDR3 protein. The sample lists some 600,000 distinct CDR3 sequences, 14% occurring once. The chain combines TRBV20-1 with TRBJ2-1; 7 bases are a match to TRBD2. The TCR comes from a man aged 50 or older who received an inactivated influenza vaccine. The sequenced sample was PBMCs from blood, obtained 14 to 15 days before vaccination. CDR3 nucleotide sequence: TGCAGTGCTCCCGAGGGCGGGAGAGTATACAATGAGCAGTTCTTC. It translates to CSAPEGGRVYNEQFF.